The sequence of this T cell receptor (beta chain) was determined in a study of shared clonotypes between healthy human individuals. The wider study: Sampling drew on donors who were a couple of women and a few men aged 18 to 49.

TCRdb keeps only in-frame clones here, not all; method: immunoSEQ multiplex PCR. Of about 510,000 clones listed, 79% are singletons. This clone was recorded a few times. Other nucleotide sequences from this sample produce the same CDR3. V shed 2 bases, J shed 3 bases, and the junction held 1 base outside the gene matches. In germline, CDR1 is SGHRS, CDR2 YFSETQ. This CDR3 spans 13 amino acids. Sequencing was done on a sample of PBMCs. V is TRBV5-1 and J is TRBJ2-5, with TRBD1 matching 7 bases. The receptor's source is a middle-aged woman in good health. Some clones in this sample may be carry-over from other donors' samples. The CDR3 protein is CASSFQGEETQYF. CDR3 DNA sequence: TGCGCCAGCAGCTTCCAGGGGGAAGAGACCCAGTACTTC.